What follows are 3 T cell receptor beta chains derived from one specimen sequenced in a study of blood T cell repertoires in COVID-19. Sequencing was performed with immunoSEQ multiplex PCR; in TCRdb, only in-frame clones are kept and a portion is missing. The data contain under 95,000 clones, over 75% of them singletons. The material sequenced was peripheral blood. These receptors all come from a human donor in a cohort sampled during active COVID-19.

The CDR3 spells CASSHSGGAPDTQYF. CDR3 DNA sequence: TGCGCCAGCAGCCATAGCGGGGGGGCCCCAGATACGCAGTATTTT. This chain links TRBV4-3 with TRBJ2-3; 11 bases align to TRBD2. The CDR3 has 15 residues. The V segment lost 3 bases and the J segment 4 bases; nucleotides outside the gene matches: 3. Germline V gene sequence: CDR1 LGHNA, CDR2 YSLEER.

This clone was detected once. CDR3 protein: CASSPKGAGAKNIQYF. CDR3 in DNA: TGTGCCAGCAGCCCAAAGGGGGCGGGGGCCAAAAACATTCAGTACTTC. This chain joins TRBV3-1 (or the pseudogene TRBV3-2) and TRBJ2-4; D perhaps matches TRBD1 (7 bases). The CDR3 has 16 amino acids. Trimming shortened V by 4 bases and J by 1 base, and 14 bases separated the two germline ends. Germline V gene data show CDR1 as LGHDT and CDR2 as YNNKEL (reference sequence).

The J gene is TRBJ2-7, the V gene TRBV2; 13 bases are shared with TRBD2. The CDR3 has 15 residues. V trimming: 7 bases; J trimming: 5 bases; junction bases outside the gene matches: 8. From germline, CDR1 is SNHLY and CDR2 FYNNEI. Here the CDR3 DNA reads TGTGCCAGCAAGGGACTAGCGGGGTATTTGGACGAGCAGTACTTC. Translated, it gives CASKGLAGYLDEQYF. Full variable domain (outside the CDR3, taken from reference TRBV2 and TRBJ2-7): EPEVTQTPSHQVTQMGQEVILRCVPISNHLYFYWYRQILGQKVEFLVSFYNNEISEKSEIFDDQFSVERPDGSNFTLKIRSTKLEDSAMYFCASKGLAGYLDEQYFGPGTRLTVT.